Following are 27 T cell receptor beta chains from one sample sequenced in a study of cytomegalovirus exposure and HLA in healthy donors. This PCR relied on a set of 60 Vbeta primers and 13 Jbeta primers. Libraries were prepared by immunoSEQ multiplex PCR; TCRdb keeps only in-frame clonotypes and omits some of them. The sample includes roughly 120,000 clones, about 70% of them seen just once. The sequenced material came from PBMCs. Receptors originate from a woman aged 30 to 39 in good health and CMV-seronegative.

The chain couples TRBV18 to TRBJ1-1; D is possibly TRBD1 (6 bases). The CDR3 contains 16 residues. Germline V lookup: CDR1 KGHSH, CDR2 LQKENI. Trimming took off 1 base at V and 8 bases at J, with 20 bases between the two ends. CDR3 sequence reads: CASSPRAGAPGGEAFF. For the CDR3, the DNA is TGTGCCAGCTCACCACGGGCAGGGGCCCCCGGCGGGGAAGCTTTCTTT.

V gene TRBV13 combines with J gene TRBJ2-7, with 12 bases fitting TRBD2. Germline assignment: CDR1 PRHDT and CDR2 FYEKMQ (reference sequence). The junction had 0 bases not matched to a gene; V was cut back by 5 bases and J by 7 bases. The CDR3 extends over 12 amino acids. CDR3 nucleotide sequence: TGTGCCAGCAGCGGACTAGCGGGGGAGCAGTACTTC. It specifies CASSGLAGEQYF.

This clone was counted a few times. The V and J genes are TRBV19 and TRBJ2-7; 7 bases align to TRBD1. Germline V gene lookup returns CDR1 LNHDA and CDR2 SQIVND (reference sequence). With 5 bases clipped from V and 2 bases from J, the junction kept 6 bases outside the gene matches. The CDR3 length is 14 residues. The CDR3 bases are TGTGCCAGTAGTTCCGGGACAGTAACCTACGAGCAGTACTTC. This codes for CASSSGTVTYEQYF.

The chain carries TRBV7-9 and TRBJ2-5; TRBD1 matches at 8 bases. The germline CDR1 and CDR2 sequences are SEHNR and FQNEAQ (reference sequence). V trimming: 1 base; J trimming: 4 bases; junction bases outside the gene matches: 2. CDR3 length equals 14 residues. CDR3 sequence reads: CASSLVRGRETQYF. CDR3 coding DNA: TGTGCCAGCAGCTTAGTCAGGGGGCGAGAGACCCAGTACTTC.

This chain uses TRBV27 with TRBJ1-2, with D maybe TRBD1 (5 bases). CDR1 and CDR2 (germline): MNHEY, SMNVEV (reference sequence). V lost 2 bases and J 7 bases, leaving 17 bases between the germline ends. CDR3 length equals 15 residues. CDR3 nucleotide sequence: TGTGCCAGCAGTTTAAGTACGGGGGGATCTTCTGGCTACACCTTC. Translated, it gives CASSLSTGGSSGYTF.

V gene TRBV7-2 combines with J gene TRBJ2-5; D perhaps matches TRBD2 (6 bases). V shed 0 bases and J shed 4 bases, with 9 bases lying between them. This CDR3 spans 14 amino acids. Germline V CDR1 and CDR2: SGHTA, FQGNSA. The CDR3 DNA is TGTGCCAGCAGCTTAGCGGGGGGACGAGAGACCCAGTACTTC. This translates into CASSLAGGRETQYF.

This clone was counted a few times. CDR3 in DNA: TGTGCCAGGGCTAACCTTGGGGTTGTGTTGGGGGCGGGGGGCGAGCATGGCTACACCTTC. Amino acid sequence: CARANLGVVLGAGGEHGYTF. V is TRBV7-6 and J is TRBJ1-2, with TRBD1 as a possible D gene (6 bases). The CDR3 is 20 amino acids. Trimming took 9 bases from V and 6 from J, leaving 38 bases between them. Germline-derived CDR1 and CDR2 are SGHVS and FNYEAQ.

The chain combines TRBV2 with TRBJ1-1; perhaps TRBD1 as D (6 bases). The V gene lost 7 bases and the J gene lost 1 base, with 13 bases spanning the gap. The CDR3 is 14 residues long. Germline CDR1 is SNHLY and CDR2 is FYNNEI. The CDR3 here is CASKGGVTNTEAFF. The CDR3 coding sequence is TGTGCCAGCAAGGGGGGGGTAACGAACACTGAAGCTTTCTTT. Full variable domain (missing parts from reference TRBV2 and TRBJ1-1): EPEVTQTPSHQVTQMGQEVILRCVPISNHLYFYWYRQILGQKVEFLVSFYNNEISEKSEIFDDQFSVERPDGSNFTLKIRSTKLEDSAMYFCASKGGVTNTEAFFGQGTRLTVV.

V and J are TRBV6-5 and TRBJ1-5; TRBD1 matches 8 bases. CDR1 and CDR2 (germline): MNHEY, SVGAGI. Losses at the gene ends were 0 bases for V and 3 bases for J; bases not matched to a gene: 1. This CDR3 is built from 15 residues. The CDR3 loop is CASSYSTGANQPQHF. CDR3 DNA: TGTGCCAGCAGTTACTCGACAGGGGCCAATCAGCCCCAGCATTTT.

V and J are TRBV4-2 and TRBJ2-3, with TRBD2 matching over 11 bases. V lost 3 bases to trimming and J lost 2 bases; unmatched junction nucleotides: 7. CDR1 and CDR2 (germline): LGHNA, YNFKEQ. The CDR3 sequence is 17 residues long. CDR3 in DNA: TGTGCCAGCAGCCAGTCGGGACTAGCGGAGAACACAGATACGCAGTATTTT. This encodes CASSQSGLAENTDTQYF.

The V call is TRBV11-3, the J call TRBJ1-2; tentatively, D is TRBD1 (6 bases). The V end was cut by 2 bases, the J end by 7 bases, with 11 bases between. CDR1 and CDR2 from the germline V gene are SGHNT and YENEEA. This CDR3 region has 13 residues. CDR3 nucleotides: TGTGCCAGCAGCTTAAGACAGGCCCGTGGCTACACCTTC. Its translation is CASSLRQARGYTF.

The chain has TRBV7-9 and TRBJ2-1; possible D gene TRBD2, 7 bases. Germline CDR1 SEHNR, CDR2 FQNEAQ (reference sequence). The CDR3 runs 14 residues. V was pared by 4 bases and J by 6 bases, with 13 bases between. CDR3 nucleotides: TGTGCCAGCAGCTCCGGGGGGCCCTCCAATGAGCAGTTCTTC. Protein sequence: CASSSGGPSNEQFF.

The chain uses TRBV6-6 and TRBJ2-6, with D uncertain. V dropped 7 bases and J dropped 0 bases, with 7 bases sitting between them. The CDR3 length is 14 residues. Germline loops: CDR1 MNHNY, CDR2 SVGAGI (reference sequence). CDR3 DNA sequence: TGTGCCAGCAACGACATCTCTGGGGCCAACGTCCTGACTTTC. Protein: CASNDISGANVLTF.

V is TRBV5-1 and J is TRBJ1-1; the D is unclear. The CDR3 is made up of 11 amino acids. V gave up 3 bases and J gave up 11 bases, with 11 bases separating them. From germline, CDR1 is SGHRS and CDR2 YFSETQ. CDR3 sequence: CASSSSGIAFF. CDR3 bases: TGCGCCAGCAGCTCCTCGGGGATCGCTTTCTTT.

The CDR3 loop is CASSLAFSSGNTIYF. Here the CDR3 DNA reads TGTGCCAGCAGCTTAGCGTTCAGCTCTGGAAACACCATATATTTT. V usage is TRBV7-6 and J usage is TRBJ1-3; D is uncertain. Trimming cost V 0 bases and J 0 bases, with 6 bases left between them. The CDR3 sequence is 15 residues long. Germline assignment: CDR1 SGHVS and CDR2 FNYEAQ.

This chain uses TRBV27 with TRBJ1-6, with D possibly TRBD1 on 5 matching bases. In germline, CDR1 is MNHEY, CDR2 SMNVEV (reference sequence). The length of the CDR3 is 15 residues. The V and J ends lost 4 bases and 9 bases respectively, with 16 bases between them. The CDR3 is CASSSADSRISPLHF. For the CDR3, the DNA is TGTGCCAGCAGTTCCGCCGACAGTAGAATTTCACCCCTCCACTTT.

This chain connects TRBV7-2 to TRBJ1-2; TRBD1 aligns across 10 bases. J gave up 4 bases and V 4 bases, and 12 bases lay outside the gene matches. Looked up from germline, CDR1 is SGHTA and CDR2 is FQGNSA. This CDR3 is 17 amino acids long. CDR3 nucleotide sequence: TGTGCCAGCAGCTCCAAACCGGGACAGGGGCCCATCTATGGCTACACCTTC. It specifies CASSSKPGQGPIYGYTF.

V usage is TRBV11-3 and J usage is TRBJ1-1, with TRBD1 identical over 8 bases. V lost 5 bases to trimming and J lost 3 bases; unmatched junction nucleotides: 5. CDR1 is SGHNT, CDR2 YENEEA, per germline. The CDR3 covers 14 residues. CDR3 DNA: TGTGCCAGCAGCCCACAGGGGGAACACACTGAAGCTTTCTTT. Translating it yields CASSPQGEHTEAFF.

CDR3 residues: CASSAAGGQETQYF. For the CDR3, the DNA is TGTGCCAGTAGCGCCGCGGGAGGGCAAGAGACCCAGTACTTC. The chain has TRBV19 and TRBJ2-5; 9 bases align to TRBD2. Germline trimming cut 6 bases from V and 2 bases from J; bases unmatched to any gene: 4. CDR1 is LNHDA, CDR2 SQIVND, per germline (reference sequence). This CDR3 is 14 amino acids long.

J is TRBJ2-6 and V is TRBV5-1; 12 bases agree with TRBD2. The CDR3 length is 18 residues. Germline loops: CDR1 SGHRS, CDR2 YFSETQ. Trimming cost V 5 bases and J 0 bases; bases outside gene matches: 6. CDR3: CASSEPGLAGSGANVLTF. The CDR3 DNA reads as TGCGCCAGCAGTGAACCGGGACTAGCGGGCTCTGGGGCCAACGTCCTGACTTTC.

J is TRBJ1-2 and V is TRBV5-1; a possible D gene is TRBD1 (5 bases). The CDR3 runs 13 residues. The V gene lost 1 base and the J gene lost 8 bases, with 12 bases spanning the gap. The germline CDR1 and CDR2 sequences are SGHRS and YFSETQ. The CDR3 spells CASSLTGGSGYTF. CDR3 bases: TGCGCCAGCAGCTTGACAGGAGGGAGCGGCTACACCTTC.

The chain has TRBV10-1 and TRBJ2-1; 8 positions match TRBD1. This CDR3 has 18 residues. V trimming: 2 bases; J trimming: 3 bases; junction bases outside the gene matches: 12. Germline values: CDR1 WNHNN, CDR2 SYGVQD (reference sequence). CDR3 residues: CASSETYYRDRYYNEQFF. The CDR3 nucleotides read TGCGCCAGCAGTGAGACATACTACCGGGACAGGTACTACAATGAGCAGTTCTTC.

DNA of the CDR3: TGTGCCACCAAGCCAGGGGGACGGGACACCGGGGAGCTGTTTTTT. It specifies CATKPGGRDTGELFF. The chain uses TRBV6-5 and TRBJ2-2, with 7 bases lining up with TRBD1. The V segment lost 10 bases and the J segment 3 bases; nucleotides outside the gene matches: 11. CDR3 length equals 15 residues. CDR1 and CDR2 (germline): MNHEY, SVGAGI.

The chain uses TRBV7-8 and TRBJ1-3; weak D call: TRBD1 (6 bases). CDR1 is SGHVS and CDR2 is FQNEAQ in the germline V gene. The ends were cut back, 1 base at V and 0 bases at J, with 10 bases in the middle. The CDR3 length is 16 residues. CDR3 sequence (DNA): TGTGCCAGCAGCTTAGTCCCCAGGGGCTCTGGAAACACCATATATTTT. It yields the protein CASSLVPRGSGNTIYF. The full variable domain, with the rest looked up from reference TRBV7-8 and TRBJ1-3, is GAGVSQSPRYKVAKRGQDVALRCDPISGHVSLFWYQQALGQGPEFLTYFQNEAQLDKSGLPSDRFFAERPEGSVSTLKIQRTQQEDSAVYLCASSLVPRGSGNTIYFGEGSWLTVV.

The CDR3 DNA follows: TGTGCCTGGGAGGGACAGCGTAATGAAAAACTGTTTTTT. As protein: CAWEGQRNEKLFF. This chain connects TRBV30 to TRBJ1-4; TRBD1 agrees at 7 bases. This CDR3 comprises 13 residues. The J segment lost 4 bases and the V segment lost 5 bases, leaving 4 bases of the junction unmatched. Germline-derived CDR1 and CDR2 are GTSNPN and SVGIG (reference sequence).

This clone was seen only once. The rearrangement uses TRBV11-3 and TRBJ1-1; maybe TRBD1 (6 bases). The CDR3 has 15 amino acids. Trimming took 0 bases from V and 0 from J, leaving 8 bases between them. Germline V lookup: CDR1 SGHNT, CDR2 YENEEA. CDR3 sequence reads: CASSLDEGVNTEAFF. DNA for the CDR3: TGTGCCAGCAGCTTAGATGAGGGGGTGAACACTGAAGCTTTCTTT.

The chain employs TRBV19 and TRBJ1-1, with D unresolved. CDR1 and CDR2 (germline): LNHDA, SQIVND (reference sequence). V was pared by 3 bases and J by 2 bases, with 13 bases between. The CDR3 is made up of 15 amino acids. The CDR3 here is CASSIVGRPNTEAFF. Here the CDR3 DNA reads TGTGCCAGTAGTATCGTGGGCAGACCTAACACTGAAGCTTTCTTT.